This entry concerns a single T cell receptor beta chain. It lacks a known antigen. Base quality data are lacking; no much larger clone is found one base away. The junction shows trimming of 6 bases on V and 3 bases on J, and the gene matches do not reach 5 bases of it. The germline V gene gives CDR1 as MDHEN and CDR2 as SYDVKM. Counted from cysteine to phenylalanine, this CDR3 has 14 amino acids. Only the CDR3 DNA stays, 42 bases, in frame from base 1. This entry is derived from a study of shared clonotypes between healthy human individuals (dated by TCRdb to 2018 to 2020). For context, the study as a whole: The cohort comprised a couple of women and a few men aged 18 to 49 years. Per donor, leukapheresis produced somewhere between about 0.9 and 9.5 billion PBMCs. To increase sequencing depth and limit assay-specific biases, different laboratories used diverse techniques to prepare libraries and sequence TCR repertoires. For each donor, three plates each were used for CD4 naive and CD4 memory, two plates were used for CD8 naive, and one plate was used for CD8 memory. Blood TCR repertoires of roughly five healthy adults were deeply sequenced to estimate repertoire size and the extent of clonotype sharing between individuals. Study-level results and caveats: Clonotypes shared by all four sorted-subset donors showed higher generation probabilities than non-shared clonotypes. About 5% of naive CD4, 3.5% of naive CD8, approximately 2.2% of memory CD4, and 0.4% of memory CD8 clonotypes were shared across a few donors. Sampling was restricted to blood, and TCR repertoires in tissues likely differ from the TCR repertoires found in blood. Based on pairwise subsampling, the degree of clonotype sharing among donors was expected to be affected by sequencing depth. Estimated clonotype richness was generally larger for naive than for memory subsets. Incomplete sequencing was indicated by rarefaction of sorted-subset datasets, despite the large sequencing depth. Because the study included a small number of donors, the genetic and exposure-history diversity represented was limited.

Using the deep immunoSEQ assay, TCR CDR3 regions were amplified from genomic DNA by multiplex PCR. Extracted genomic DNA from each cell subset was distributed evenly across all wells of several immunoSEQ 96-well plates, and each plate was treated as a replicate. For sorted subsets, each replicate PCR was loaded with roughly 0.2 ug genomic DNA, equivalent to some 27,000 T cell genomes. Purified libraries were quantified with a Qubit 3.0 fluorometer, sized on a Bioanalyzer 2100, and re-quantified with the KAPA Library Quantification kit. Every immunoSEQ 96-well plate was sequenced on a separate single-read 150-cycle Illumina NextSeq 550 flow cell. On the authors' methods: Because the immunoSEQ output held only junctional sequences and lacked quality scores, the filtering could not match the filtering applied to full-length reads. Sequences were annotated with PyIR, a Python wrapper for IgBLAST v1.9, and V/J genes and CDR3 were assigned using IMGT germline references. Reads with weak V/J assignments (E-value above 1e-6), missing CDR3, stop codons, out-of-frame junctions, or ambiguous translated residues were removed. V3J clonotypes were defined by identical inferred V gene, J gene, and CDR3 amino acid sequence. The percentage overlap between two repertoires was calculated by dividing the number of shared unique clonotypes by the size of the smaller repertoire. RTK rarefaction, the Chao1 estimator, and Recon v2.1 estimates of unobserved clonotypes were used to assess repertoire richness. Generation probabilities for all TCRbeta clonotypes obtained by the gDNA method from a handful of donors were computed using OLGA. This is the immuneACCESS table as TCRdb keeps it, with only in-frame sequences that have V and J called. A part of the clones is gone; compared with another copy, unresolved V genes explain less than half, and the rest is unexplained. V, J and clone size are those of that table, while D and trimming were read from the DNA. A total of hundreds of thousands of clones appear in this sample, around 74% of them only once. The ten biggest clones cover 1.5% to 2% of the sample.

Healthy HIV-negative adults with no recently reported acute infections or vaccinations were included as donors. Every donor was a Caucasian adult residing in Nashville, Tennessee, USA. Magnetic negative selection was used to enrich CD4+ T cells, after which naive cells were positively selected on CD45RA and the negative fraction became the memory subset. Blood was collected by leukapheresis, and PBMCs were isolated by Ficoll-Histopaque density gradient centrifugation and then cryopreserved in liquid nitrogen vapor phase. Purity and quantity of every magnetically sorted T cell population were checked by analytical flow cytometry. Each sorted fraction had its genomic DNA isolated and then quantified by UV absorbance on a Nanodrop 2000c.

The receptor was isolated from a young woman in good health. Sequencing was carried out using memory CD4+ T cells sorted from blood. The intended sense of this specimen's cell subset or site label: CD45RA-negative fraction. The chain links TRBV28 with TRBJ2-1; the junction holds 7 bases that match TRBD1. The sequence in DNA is TGTGCCAGCAGCCCTTGGGACAGCTACAATGAGCAGTTCTTC. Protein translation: CASSPWDSYNEQFF.